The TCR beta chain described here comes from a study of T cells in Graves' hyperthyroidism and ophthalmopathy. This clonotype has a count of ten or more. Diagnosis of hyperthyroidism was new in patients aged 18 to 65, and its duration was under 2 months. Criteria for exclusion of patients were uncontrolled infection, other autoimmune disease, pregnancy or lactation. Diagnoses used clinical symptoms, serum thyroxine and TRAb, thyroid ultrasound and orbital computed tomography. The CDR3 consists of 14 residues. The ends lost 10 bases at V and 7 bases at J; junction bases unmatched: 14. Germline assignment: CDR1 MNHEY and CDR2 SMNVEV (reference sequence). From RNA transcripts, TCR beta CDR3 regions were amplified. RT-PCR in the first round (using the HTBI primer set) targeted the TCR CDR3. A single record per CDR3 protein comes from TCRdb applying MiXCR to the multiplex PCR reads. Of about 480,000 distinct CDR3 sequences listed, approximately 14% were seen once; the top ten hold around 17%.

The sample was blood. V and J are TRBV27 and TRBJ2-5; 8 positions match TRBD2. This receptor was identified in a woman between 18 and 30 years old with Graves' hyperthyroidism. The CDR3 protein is CAIATARAGGTQYF. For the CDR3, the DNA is TGTGCCATCGCTACTGCCCGGGCGGGGGGGACCCAGTACTTC.